The 17 T cell receptor beta chains below were found in one sample sequenced in a study of metastatic and nonmetastatic thyroid tumors. Thyroid surgery had not been preceded by any treatment in any patient. TCRdb reprocessed the PCR reads using MiXCR. Of about 85,000 clones detected, around 9.2% appear once; the ten largest clones hold around 9.2%. Material: blood. The receptor set was obtained from a female donor with papillary thyroid cancer or a benign thyroid nodule (not recorded which). Some clones in this sample may be carry-over from other donors' samples.

Ten or more counts support this clone. The chain employs TRBV6-1 and TRBJ2-6; D uncertain. The germline gives CDR1 MNHNS, CDR2 SASEGT. Trimming removed 5 bases at V and 2 bases at J, with 13 bases between. This CDR3 spans 16 amino acids. The CDR3, as DNA: TGTGCCAGCAGTTTGGCAGGCCAGACTGGGGCCAACGTCCTGACTTTC. Protein product: CASSLAGQTGANVLTF.

Ten or more counts support this clone. The genes are TRBV28 and TRBJ1-1, with 10 bases aligning to TRBD1. Losses at the gene ends were 5 bases for V and 6 bases for J; bases not matched to a gene: 9. This CDR3 spans 15 amino acids. The germline gives CDR1 MDHEN, CDR2 SYDVKM. As DNA, the CDR3 is TGTGCCAGCAGTCCCTTGGGACAGGGGAGTTCTGAAGCTTTCTTT. As protein: CASSPLGQGSSEAFF.

This clone was observed at least ten times. The same CDR3 can be traced to other DNA sequences in this sample. The chain joins TRBV2 to TRBJ1-5, with D perhaps matching TRBD1 (5 bases). The CDR3 runs 15 residues. Germline values: CDR1 SNHLY, CDR2 FYNNEI. V shed 4 bases and J shed 5 bases, with 15 bases lying between them. CDR3 nucleotides: TGTGCCAGCAGTGGGGTCTCGGGGCTGGATCAGCCCCAGCATTTT. Protein: CASSGVSGLDQPQHF.

Many counts were recorded for this clone. The chain uses TRBV27 and TRBJ2-2; D is possibly TRBD1 (5 bases). The CDR3 covers 15 residues. CDR1 is MNHEY and CDR2 is SMNVEV in the germline V gene (reference sequence). The V end lost 3 bases, the J end lost 1 base, and 9 bases lay between the germline ends. The CDR3 region has the DNA TGTGCCAGCAGTTTGAATACAGGGAACACCGGGGAGCTGTTTTTT. Its translation: CASSLNTGNTGELFF.

This clone has ten or more counts. The rearrangement links TRBV2 to TRBJ2-7; D is possibly TRBD2 (5 bases). Germline assignment: CDR1 SNHLY and CDR2 FYNNEI. There are 15 residues in the CDR3. V was trimmed by 6 bases and J by 0 bases, leaving 15 bases between them. In nucleotides, the CDR3 is TGTGCCAGCAGCCGGGGAGCAGCGAGCTCCTACGAGCAGTACTTC. Encoded protein: CASSRGAASSYEQYF.

There are many counts of this clone. This rearrangement joins TRBV20-1 to TRBJ2-7, with D unclear. This CDR3 contains 12 residues. V was pared by 3 bases and J by 1 base, with 7 bases between. Germline CDR1 and CDR2: DFQATT and SNEGSKA (reference sequence). This CDR3 is CSARDQSYEQYF. In DNA, the CDR3 is TGCAGTGCTAGGGACCAATCCTACGAGCAGTACTTC.

Ten or more counts support this clone. V usage is TRBV5-1 and J usage is TRBJ1-3, with a tentative D call TRBD1 (5 bases). The V gene lost 4 bases and the J gene lost 0 bases, with 14 bases spanning the gap. The CDR3 runs to 16 residues. Germline values: CDR1 SGHRS, CDR2 YFSETQ. This CDR3 reads CASSPTGLSSGNTIYF. As DNA, the CDR3 is TGCGCCAGCAGCCCCACAGGTTTGAGCTCTGGAAACACCATATATTTT.

In this sample, this clone turned up many times. V is TRBV30 and J is TRBJ2-3; TRBD2 aligns across 14 bases. Germline values: CDR1 GTSNPN, CDR2 SVGIG (reference sequence). With 7 bases clipped from V and 4 bases from J, the junction kept 7 bases outside the gene matches. CDR3 length: 15 amino acids. In nucleotides, the CDR3 is TGTGCCTCCACGACTAGCGGGGGGGCCGCAGATACGCAGTATTTT. Amino acid sequence: CASTTSGGAADTQYF.

This clone was recorded many times. The rearrangement joins TRBV5-1 to TRBJ2-5; D is unresolved. Trimming left V 4 bases short and J 4 bases short, with 14 bases between. The CDR3 has 14 residues. The germline V gene encodes CDR1 SGHRS and CDR2 YFSETQ. The DNA for the CDR3 is TGCGCCAGCAGCCCAGGTCCGGACGGAGAGACCCAGTACTTC. Amino acid sequence: CASSPGPDGETQYF.

The CDR3 region has the DNA TGTGCCAGCAGCTTAGTGGACAGGGGGCATACTGAAGCTTTCTTT. Residues: CASSLVDRGHTEAFF. V usage is TRBV7-2 and J usage is TRBJ1-1; 11 positions match TRBD1. The CDR3 covers 15 residues. Germline V lookup: CDR1 SGHTA, CDR2 FQGNSA. V trimming: 1 base; J trimming: 5 bases; junction bases outside the gene matches: 3.

This clone has ten or more counts. The chain recombines TRBV10-3 with TRBJ2-7; 10 nucleotides line up with TRBD1. J gave up 5 bases and V 3 bases, and 7 bases lay outside the gene matches. Germline CDR1 and CDR2: ENHRY and SYGVKD. The CDR3 consists of 15 residues. In DNA, the CDR3 is TGTGCCATCAGTGATGTCGACAGGGGGCTTAACGAGCAGTACTTC. Its translation: CAISDVDRGLNEQYF.

This rearrangement joins TRBV28 to TRBJ1-3, with 7 positions matching TRBD1. V shed 6 bases and J 7 bases; nucleotides not matched to a gene: 9. From germline, CDR1 is MDHEN and CDR2 SYDVKM. The CDR3 covers 14 residues. The CDR3 sequence is CASRMTGSGNTIYF. CDR3 DNA sequence: TGTGCCAGCAGGATGACAGGGAGTGGGAACACCATATATTTT. Full variable domain (outside the CDR3, taken from reference TRBV28 and TRBJ1-3): DVKVTQSSRYLVKRTGEKVFLECVQDMDHENMFWYRQDPGLGLRLIYFSYDVKMKEKGDIPEGYSVSREKKERFSLILESASTNQTSMYLCASRMTGSGNTIYFGEGSWLTVV.

This clone was found a few times. With a much larger clone just one base away, this may be a read error. This chain connects TRBV20-1 to TRBJ1-1, with D unclear. The germline V gene encodes CDR1 DFQATT and CDR2 SNEGSKA (reference sequence). CDR3 length: 14 residues. The CDR3 reads CSAGDGRLNTEAFF. The DNA of the CDR3 is TGCAGTGCTGGAGATGGCAGGTTAAACACTGAAGCTTTCTTT.

This clone was detected ten times or more. The gene calls are TRBV4-1 and TRBJ1-5; the D is unclear. Germline-derived CDR1 and CDR2 are MGHRA and YSYEKL. Trimming shortened V by 0 bases and J by 9 bases, and 15 bases separated the two germline ends. The CDR3 has 15 residues. The CDR3 DNA reads TGCGCCAGCAGCCAAGAAGGTGTCGTTCGGGGGCCCCAGCATTTT. Translated, it gives CASSQEGVVRGPQHF.

This clone was recorded many times. V gene TRBV12-3 or TRBV12-4 combines with J gene TRBJ1-5; TRBD1 agrees at 10 bases. The CDR3 covers 16 residues. The V and J ends lost 6 bases and 2 bases, in that order; junction bases with no gene match: 7. In DNA form, the CDR3 reads TGTGCCAGCAGGAAAGCCGGGACAGGGGGCAATCAGCCCCAGCATTTT. Its translation is CASRKAGTGGNQPQHF.

This clone was detected a few times. V gene TRBV12-3 or TRBV12-4 combines with J gene TRBJ1-5; D is unresolved. This CDR3 is 16 amino acids long. V was shortened by 7 bases and J by 1 base, with 17 bases between the two germline ends. This CDR3 reads CASTPGPRGSNQPQHF. The CDR3 DNA follows: TGTGCCAGCACCCCCGGACCAAGAGGAAGCAATCAGCCCCAGCATTTT.

This clone was counted at least ten times. The V call is TRBV10-3, the J call TRBJ1-1, with D uncertain. Germline assignment: CDR1 ENHRY and CDR2 SYGVKD. The ends were cut back, 5 bases at V and 1 base at J, with 8 bases in the middle. The CDR3 length is 13 residues. The CDR3 is CAISRTENTEAFF. For the CDR3, the DNA is TGTGCCATCAGTCGGACCGAGAACACTGAAGCTTTCTTT.